Each of the 21 T cell receptor beta chains below was sequenced from the same sample in a study of early T cells in non-severe SARS-CoV-2 infection. Each CDR3 protein gets one entry after TCRdb re-called the 5' RACE reads with MiXCR. Found here are about 60,000 distinct CDR3 sequences, 10% to 15% of them singletons; the top ten hold 4.8%. The source material was whole blood. The source of these receptors is an adult who was a healthcare worker with PCR-confirmed SARS-CoV-2 infection or an uninfected control (not recorded which).

This clonotype was detected many times. The chain links TRBV19 to TRBJ2-7; 7 positions agree with TRBD1. The germline CDR1 and CDR2 sequences are LNHDA and SQIVND (reference sequence). J gave up 0 bases and V 1 base, and 9 bases lay outside the gene matches. The CDR3 spans 17 residues. The CDR3 DNA reads as TGTGCCAGTAGTATAGCACTCCGGGACAGCCTCTCCTACGAGCAGTACTTC. It encodes CASSIALRDSLSYEQYF.

This clonotype was found once. V gene TRBV18 combines with J gene TRBJ2-1; 11 bases agree with TRBD2. J was trimmed by 9 bases and V by 1 base; bases with no gene match: 11. The CDR3 is 17 residues long. CDR1 is KGHSH, CDR2 LQKENI, per germline. The CDR3 DNA is TGTGCCAGCTCACCACTTGTTATTAGCGGGAGGGCCATTGAGCAGTTCTTC. Encoded protein: CASSPLVISGRAIEQFF.

The chain uses TRBV6-2 or TRBV6-3 and TRBJ2-1, with D perhaps given as TRBD1 or TRBD2 (5 bases each). This CDR3 comprises 13 residues. Per germline, CDR1 MNHEY and CDR2 SVGEGT. The V and J ends lost 2 bases and 10 bases respectively, with 12 bases between them. The CDR3 nucleotides are TGTGCCAGCAGTTACGAGGGGCATAACGAGCAGTTCTTC. Its protein is CASSYEGHNEQFF.

This clonotype was observed a single time. The chain carries TRBV28 and TRBJ2-3; 8 bases are shared with TRBD1. Unmatched junction bases numbered 9, after V lost 5 bases and J lost 2 bases. This CDR3 is 16 amino acids long. CDR1 MDHEN and CDR2 SYDVKM come from the germline V gene. As DNA, the CDR3 is TGTGCCAGCAGTCCCGCAGCAGGGGGCGACACAGATACGCAGTATTTT. This codes for CASSPAAGGDTDTQYF.

This clonotype came up many times. The V call is TRBV7-8, the J call TRBJ2-3; weak D call: TRBD1 (6 bases). CDR3 size: 15 residues. Germline assignment: CDR1 SGHVS and CDR2 FQNEAQ. Trimming took off 5 bases at V and 5 bases at J, with 17 bases between the two ends. CDR3 in DNA: TGTGCCAGCAGCCCTGAACTACTCAGGGGAGATACGCAGTATTTT. Translation gives CASSPELLRGDTQYF.

There are many counts of this clonotype. The genes are TRBV20-1 and TRBJ1-5; TRBD1 is a possible D gene (5 bases). Per germline, CDR1 DFQATT and CDR2 SNEGSKA (reference sequence). The CDR3 contains 15 residues. Trimming cost V 4 bases and J 2 bases, with 15 bases left between them. The CDR3 sequence: CSATTRGGGNQPQHF. The CDR3 DNA reads TGCAGTGCTACTACTCGGGGCGGGGGCAATCAGCCCCAGCATTTT.

This clonotype was seen only a few times. The rearrangement uses TRBV6-1 and TRBJ2-7; D is possibly TRBD1 (6 bases). The germline gives CDR1 MNHNS, CDR2 SASEGT. V was trimmed by 6 bases and J by 5 bases, leaving 17 bases between them. The CDR3 is 14 amino acids. CDR3: CASRTENQGHEQYF. CDR3 sequence (DNA): TGTGCCAGCAGAACCGAAAACCAGGGGCACGAGCAGTACTTC.

By proportion, this clonotype is medium-sized. This sequence joins TRBV7-9 and TRBJ2-3; D is undetermined. Germline CDR1 SEHNR, CDR2 FQNEAQ (reference sequence). The CDR3 length is 11 residues. V lost 4 bases and J 2 bases, leaving 1 base between the germline ends. The DNA for the CDR3 is TGTGCCAGCAGCTCCACAGATACGCAGTATTTT. Its translation: CASSSTDTQYF.

This clonotype was picked up many times. J is TRBJ2-3 and V is TRBV18; D gene ambiguous. Trimming took 2 bases from V and 0 from J, leaving 12 bases between them. In germline, CDR1 is KGHSH, CDR2 LQKENI. There are 16 residues in the CDR3. CDR3 in DNA: TGTGCCAGCTCACCAATTGTCGGAATTAGCACAGATACGCAGTATTTT. Protein: CASSPIVGISTDTQYF.

This clonotype was counted at least ten times. This sequence joins TRBV4-2 and TRBJ2-7; 9 bases map to TRBD2. CDR3 length: 17 amino acids. With V trimmed by 0 bases and J by 0 bases, 6 bases remained unmatched. CDR1 is LGHNA and CDR2 is YNFKEQ in the germline V gene. CDR3 residues: CASSQDSSGSSSYEQYF. As DNA, the CDR3 is TGTGCCAGCAGCCAAGATAGTAGCGGGAGCAGCTCCTACGAGCAGTACTTC.

This clonotype was detected only a few times. This sequence joins TRBV5-1 and TRBJ1-1; tentatively, D is TRBD1 (6 bases). Germline V gene lookup returns CDR1 SGHRS and CDR2 YFSETQ. CDR3 length: 14 residues. Trimming removed 3 bases at V and 0 bases at J, with 9 bases between. CDR3 sequence (DNA): TGCGCCAGCAGCTCGGGGGCCCTGAACACTGAAGCTTTCTTT. Translated, it gives CASSSGALNTEAFF.

The chain joins TRBV7-9 to TRBJ1-1; D unclear. Trimming left V 6 bases short and J 3 bases short, with 23 bases between. Germline V gene sequence: CDR1 SEHNR, CDR2 FQNEAQ (reference sequence). This CDR3 comprises 17 residues. CDR3 nucleotides: TGTGCCAGCAGATCATTGGCTAGGGAAAAACGGGACACTGAAGCTTTCTTT. Translation gives CASRSLAREKRDTEAFF.

There are many counts of this clonotype. V gene TRBV29-1 combines with J gene TRBJ1-6, with D uncertain. V was trimmed by 3 bases and J by 9 bases, leaving 6 bases between them. The CDR3 is 11 amino acids. Germline V gene data show CDR1 as SQVTM and CDR2 as ANQGSEA. The CDR3 sequence is CSVDRRSPLHF. In DNA form, the CDR3 reads TGCAGCGTTGATCGGCGTTCACCCCTCCACTTT.

This clonotype was seen at least ten times. This chain connects TRBV6-5 to TRBJ1-6; no definite D call. Trimming pared 6 bases from V and 4 bases from J, leaving 10 bases between. Germline V gene lookup returns CDR1 MNHEY and CDR2 SVGAGI. The CDR3 length is 14 residues. The CDR3 DNA reads TGTGCCAGCAGCAACCTGGATTATAATTCACCCCTCCACTTT. It translates to CASSNLDYNSPLHF.

This clonotype was counted a few times. The rearrangement joins TRBV28 to TRBJ2-1; D not certain. This CDR3 has 11 amino acids. The ends were cut back, 3 bases at V and 9 bases at J, with 6 bases in the middle. The germline V gene encodes CDR1 MDHEN and CDR2 SYDVKM. As DNA, the CDR3 is TGTGCCAGCAGTTTTCTATCTGAGCAGTTCTTC. Protein product: CASSFLSEQFF.

The CDR3: CASSGTGTKNIQYF. The CDR3 DNA reads as TGTGCCAGTAGTGGAACAGGGACCAAAAACATTCAGTACTTC. The gene calls are TRBV19 and TRBJ2-4; D is perhaps TRBD1 (6 bases). The CDR3 is 14 residues long. Germline V gene sequence: CDR1 LNHDA, CDR2 SQIVND (reference sequence). Trimming removed 5 bases from V and 2 bases from J, with 10 bases in between. The variable domain in full, with the rest retrieved from reference TRBV19 and TRBJ2-4, is DGGITQSPKYLFRKEGQNVTLSCEQNLNHDAMYWYRQDPGQGLRLIYYSQIVNDFQKGDIAEGYSVSREKKESFPLTVTSAQKNPTAFYLCASSGTGTKNIQYFGAGTRLSVL.

This sequence joins TRBV5-6 and TRBJ1-6; no clear D. This CDR3 is 15 amino acids long. V lost 2 bases to trimming and J lost 0 bases, with 6 bases between them. Germline V gene lookup returns CDR1 SGHDT and CDR2 YYEEEE. CDR3 sequence: CASSFRDSYNSPLHF. CDR3 nucleotides: TGTGCCAGCAGCTTCCGTGACTCCTATAATTCACCCCTCCACTTT.

The gene calls are TRBV7-9 and TRBJ2-1, with 7 nucleotides matching TRBD2. The CDR3 extends over 17 amino acids. Germline lookup yields CDR1 SEHNR and CDR2 FQNEAQ (reference sequence). The V and J ends lost 4 bases and 6 bases, in that order; junction bases with no gene match: 15. DNA of the CDR3: TGTGCCAGCAGCTCTAGCCCTGGGAGGGCAGGGTTCAATGAGCAGTTCTTC. Encoded protein: CASSSSPGRAGFNEQFF.

The chain is built from TRBV28 and TRBJ2-4; no firm D call. Per the germline V gene, CDR1 is MDHEN and CDR2 is SYDVKM. V was clipped by 3 bases and J by 10 bases, with 7 bases between them. The CDR3 contains 11 residues. CDR3 DNA sequence: TGTGCCAGCAGTTTTACCCAGATTCAGTACTTC. Translated, it gives CASSFTQIQYF.

In its sample, this clonotype was seen a few times. CDR3 sequence (DNA): TGTGCCAGCAGCTTAGCCCGACGGGACATCCCCTACGAGCAGTACTTC. The encoded protein is CASSLARRDIPYEQYF. J is TRBJ2-7 and V is TRBV11-2, with D perhaps matching TRBD1 (6 bases). Trimming shortened V by 1 base and J by 2 bases, and 15 bases separated the two germline ends. Germline V CDR1 and CDR2: SGHAT, FQNNGV. The CDR3 is made up of 16 amino acids. Full variable domain (rest looked up from reference TRBV11-2 and TRBJ2-7): EAGVAQSPRYKIIEKRQSVAFWCNPISGHATLYWYQQILGQGPKLLIQFQNNGVVDDSQLPKDRFSAERLKGVDSTLKIQPAKLEDSAVYLCASSLARRDIPYEQYFGPGTRLTVT.

The genes are TRBV13 and TRBJ2-2; TRBD1 matches at 8 bases. V shed 5 bases and J 2 bases; nucleotides not matched to a gene: 13. The V gene's germline CDR1 is PRHDT and CDR2 FYEKMQ (reference sequence). The CDR3 sequence is 18 residues long. The CDR3 here is CASSRDRSKPGNTGELFF. DNA of the CDR3: TGTGCCAGCAGCCGGGACAGGAGCAAGCCGGGAAACACCGGGGAGCTGTTTTTT. The entire variable domain, with the rest obtained from reference TRBV13 and TRBJ2-2, is as follows: AAGVIQSPRHLIKEKRETATLKCYPIPRHDTVYWYQQGPGQDPQFLISFYEKMQSDKGSIPDRFSAQQFSDYHSELNMSSLELGDSALYFCASSRDRSKPGNTGELFFGEGSRLTVL.